Described below is a single TCR beta chain sequence and its context. This clonotype was seen more than once but under ten times. It lacks a known antigen. It has no much larger one-base neighbor in the sample; base qualities were not kept. The data were taken from a study of blood T cells in healthy people across ages (dated by TCRdb to the mid-2010s). Background on the whole study: In model experiments, template switching captured roughly one uniquely barcoded TCR beta cDNA molecule for every two T cells. The study analyzed two additional independent replicas of 1 million unique cDNA reads from the same blood draw for two donors, one aged 18 to 29 and one aged 80 or older. Donors were grouped into four age groups: young (average roughly 16 years), middle-aged (around 39), aged (62) and long-lived (over 80). Age-related changes in TCR beta repertoire diversity were measured in the study by deep sequencing normalized with unique cDNA molecular identifiers. Donors of different ages were randomly distributed across sequencing lanes to avoid experimental bias. Study-wide findings and limitations: Observed TCR beta diversity correlated strongly with the percentage of naive T cells measured by flow cytometry. Observed TCR beta diversity per million T cells fell roughly linearly with age, and a significant reduction was already apparent by age approximately 41. Compared with the aged group, more naive CD4+ T cells, fewer expanded clones and increased TCR diversity were shown by the long-lived group, suggesting age selection. Bulk unsorted PBMC profiling prevented conclusive comparison of naive and antigen-experienced compartments. Estimates of total diversity from one million sequenced T cells were regarded as lower bounds and underestimates. The CMV infection status of donors was not known, potentially confounding age-related changes in expanded clonotypes.

Library construction relied on 5' RACE. Sequencing took place on an Illumina HiSeq 2500. The second PCR ran for roughly 6 to 11 cycles and used a J-beta primer mix along with a sample-barcoded 5' primer. A unique molecular identifier was introduced onto each TCR beta cDNA molecule by a template-switch 5' adaptor carrying 12 random nucleotides. Each sample yielded at least 2.5 million CDR3-containing paired-end reads. First-strand cDNA synthesis was performed from all RNA using the Mint cDNA synthesis kit, with priming by a TRBC-specific oligonucleotide. Following uracil-DNA glycosylase treatment, a first 18-cycle PCR with universal primers M1SS and BC2_uni_R was performed on all cDNA. Per the original workflow: Each sample was normalized by randomly selecting 1 million high-quality reads, each carrying a distinct molecular identifier. Instead of being binned into consensus sequences, reads that shared molecular identifiers were thrown out. MiTCR, with a Q25 quality threshold and the strictest error-elimination algorithm, was used for CDR3 identification, clonotype clustering and error correction. A nonparametric unseen species model with Euler transformation was used to estimate lower-bound total TCR beta diversity. TCRdb took the public reads, trimmed them with fastp at Q25, ran MiXCR for clone calling and kept in-frame beta chains. Rows with a matching CDR3 protein are joined into one entry that keeps the most common DNA and genes. TCRdb, not the authors, supplied the V and J calls. A total of about 1.5 million distinct CDR3 sequences appear in this sample, about 43% of them only once. In total, the top ten clones hold 7.9% of the sample.

The donors were around 39 Caucasian individuals from Russia, aged roughly 6 to 100 years, who were systemically healthy. Each donor gave ten milliliters of peripheral blood, collected into EDTA-treated Vacutainer tubes. Ficoll-Paque density-gradient centrifugation was used to isolate PBMCs, with at least 7 million per sample. Total RNA was extracted from PBMCs with Trizol reagent, with at least 5 micrograms obtained per sample. For every donor, flow cytometry on a PBMC aliquot measured the percentage of naive CD45RAhigh/CD27high T cells. After removal of 2 bases from V and 0 bases from J, the junction retains 2 bases not matched to a gene. The CDR3 holds 15 amino acids from the cysteine to the phenylalanine. The read is trimmed to its CDR3 DNA, 45 bases read in frame from base 1. Per the germline V gene, MDHEN is the CDR1 and SYDVKM is the CDR2.

Sequenced sample: blood. This TCR was recovered from a woman between 18 and 29 years old in good health. Here the chain combines TRBV28 and TRBJ2-7, with TRBD2 identical over 9 junction bases. This receptor has the CDR3 CASSLGGGDSYEQYF. The DNA reads TGTGCCAGCAGTTTAGGCGGGGGGGACTCCTACGAGCAGTACTTC.